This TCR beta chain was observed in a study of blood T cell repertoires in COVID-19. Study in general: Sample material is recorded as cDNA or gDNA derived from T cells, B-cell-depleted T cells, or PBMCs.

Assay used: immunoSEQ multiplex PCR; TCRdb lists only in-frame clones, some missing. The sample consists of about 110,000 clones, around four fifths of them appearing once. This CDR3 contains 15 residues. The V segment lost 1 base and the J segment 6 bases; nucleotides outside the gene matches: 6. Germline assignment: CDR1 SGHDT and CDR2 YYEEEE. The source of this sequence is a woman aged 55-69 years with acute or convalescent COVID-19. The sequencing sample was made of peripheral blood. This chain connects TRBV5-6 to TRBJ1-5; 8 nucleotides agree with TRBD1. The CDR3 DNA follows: TGTGCCAGCAGCTTGTCAGGGGGCTGGGGTCAGCCCCAGCATTTT. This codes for CASSLSGGWGQPQHF.